These 27 T cell receptor beta chains came from one sample sequenced in a study of regulatory T cells in long-lasting Graves disease. iRepertoire HTBI primers and Arm-PCR of CDR3 regions built TCR beta libraries. From the multiplex PCR reads, TCRdb called clonotypes with MiXCR, one entry per CDR3 protein. The table lists 400,000 to 450,000 distinct CDR3 sequences, around 15% of them singletons. Indicated time point: newly diagnosed GD, antithyroid drugs for less than 3 months. The TCR library was made from RNA that had been extracted from PBMCs in TRIzol. The data also belong to a second study, concerning T cells in Graves' hyperthyroidism and ophthalmopathy.

The source was peripheral blood mononuclear cells (PBMCs), collected at new diagnosis, from a patient treated with antithyroid drugs. These receptors were obtained from a woman aged 25 to 39 with Graves disease.

The sample holds many counts of this clonotype. The V call is TRBV11-2, the J call TRBJ2-7; no reliable D call. V was shortened by 6 bases and J by 1 base, with 10 bases between the two germline ends. CDR1 and CDR2 from the germline V gene are SGHAT and FQNNGV. The CDR3 length is 13 residues. The CDR3 is CASSLGISYEQYF. CDR3 sequence (DNA): TGTGCCAGCAGTTTGGGCATTTCCTACGAGCAGTACTTC.

This clonotype was seen repeatedly, ten times or more. The genes are TRBV9 and TRBJ1-1; D uncertain. V shed 0 bases and J shed 6 bases, with 15 bases lying between them. Germline loops: CDR1 SGDLS, CDR2 YYNGEE. The CDR3 sequence is 15 residues long. The CDR3 region is CASSVDPLPSSEAFF. In DNA form, the CDR3 reads TGTGCCAGCAGCGTAGATCCACTCCCATCGTCTGAAGCTTTCTTT.

This rearrangement joins TRBV28 to TRBJ2-2; the D gene is possibly TRBD2 (7 bases). The V and J ends lost 10 bases and 0 bases respectively, with 18 bases between them. CDR1 is MDHEN, CDR2 SYDVKM, per germline. The CDR3 spans 16 residues. The CDR3, as DNA: TGTGCCACCAGACCTGGGGGGGGCGCGAACACCGGGGAGCTGTTTTTT. This sequence encodes CATRPGGGANTGELFF.

This clonotype was counted only a few times. The V gene is TRBV28, the J gene TRBJ2-1; D gene unclear. The CDR3 runs 12 residues. Germline CDR1 is MDHEN and CDR2 is SYDVKM. V gave up 6 bases and J gave up 5 bases, with 8 bases separating them. In DNA, the CDR3 is TGTGCCAGCAGCTCCTGGGACAATGAGCAGTTCTTC. It codes for CASSSWDNEQFF. The whole variable domain, filled in from reference TRBV28 and TRBJ2-1, reads DVKVTQSSRYLVKRTGEKVFLECVQDMDHENMFWYRQDPGLGLRLIYFSYDVKMKEKGDIPEGYSVSREKKERFSLILESASTNQTSMYLCASSSWDNEQFFGPGTRLTVL.

This clonotype was detected many times. A read error may account for a junction end that differs from germline. The J gene is TRBJ1-1, the V gene TRBV5-1, with 7 nucleotides matching TRBD1. CDR1 is SGHRS and CDR2 is YFSETQ in the germline V gene. The CDR3 consists of 16 residues. Written as DNA, the CDR3 is TGTGCCAGCAGCTTAGGCCGTTACAGGGGTGGCACTGAAGCTTTCTTT. Translating gives CASSLGRYRGGTEAFF.

The chain links TRBV5-1 to TRBJ2-1, with TRBD2 identical over 14 bases. The CDR3 runs 21 residues. CDR1 is SGHRS, CDR2 YFSETQ, per germline. The V and J ends lost 4 bases and 4 bases, in that order; junction bases with no gene match: 19. CDR3 protein: CASSPPAGTSGRSRPYNEQFF. In nucleotides, the CDR3 is TGCGCCAGCAGCCCACCGGCAGGGACTAGCGGGAGATCGCGGCCTTACAATGAGCAGTTCTTC.

In its sample, this clonotype was seen a few times. The rearrangement joins TRBV19 to TRBJ2-7, with TRBD1 matching over 7 bases. V gave up 4 bases and J gave up 4 bases; unmatched junction bases: 7. Germline V gene sequence: CDR1 LNHDA, CDR2 SQIVND (reference sequence). The CDR3 runs 14 residues. CDR3 sequence: CASSTDRWGYEQYF. Written as DNA, the CDR3 is TGTGCCAGTAGTACGGACAGGTGGGGTTACGAGCAGTACTTC.

This clonotype occurred many times. The chain has TRBV10-3 and TRBJ2-7; D perhaps matches TRBD1 (5 bases). The CDR3 length is 16 residues. Trimming shortened V by 6 bases and J by 2 bases, and 20 bases separated the two germline ends. The germline V gene encodes CDR1 ENHRY and CDR2 SYGVKD. CDR3 sequence: CAISVIPDSRAYEQYF. Written as DNA, the CDR3 is TGTGCCATCAGCGTTATTCCAGACAGTCGAGCCTACGAGCAGTACTTC.

In its sample, this clonotype was seen a few times. The CDR3 DNA reads as TGCGCCAGCAGCCAACGGACAGGGGGAGGTCTAAGTTTACATGAGCAGTTCTTC. It specifies CASSQRTGGGLSLHEQFF. The chain couples TRBV4-1 to TRBJ2-1; TRBD1 matches 10 bases. CDR1 is MGHRA and CDR2 is YSYEKL in the germline V gene. The CDR3 consists of 18 residues. J gave up 8 bases and V 2 bases, and 15 bases lay outside the gene matches.

This clonotype was recorded many times. The chain links TRBV7-6 to TRBJ2-3, with D possibly called TRBD1 or TRBD2 (5 bases each). Deletions cut 5 bases from V and 2 bases from J, with 17 bases between. The germline gives CDR1 SGHVS, CDR2 FNYEAQ. CDR3 length equals 16 residues. The CDR3 protein is CASSIGAGMSTDTQYF. The CDR3 DNA reads as TGTGCCAGCAGCATCGGGGCGGGTATGTCCACAGATACGCAGTATTTT.

There are a few counts of this clonotype. The V call is TRBV7-6, the J call TRBJ2-2, with 7 positions matching TRBD2. The CDR3 runs 16 residues. CDR1 is SGHVS and CDR2 is FNYEAQ in the germline V gene. Unmatched junction bases numbered 11, after V lost 6 bases and J lost 4 bases. The CDR3 is CASRAGVGRGTGELFF. In DNA, the CDR3 is TGTGCCAGCAGGGCGGGAGTTGGTCGGGGCACCGGGGAGCTGTTTTTT.

This CDR3 reads CASSYVQGKGDTEAFF. For the CDR3, the DNA is TGCGCCAGCAGCTACGTACAGGGTAAGGGGGACACTGAAGCTTTCTTT. The rearrangement uses TRBV5-1 and TRBJ1-1, with D tentatively TRBD1 (6 bases). CDR3 length: 16 residues. V was trimmed by 3 bases and J by 3 bases, leaving 18 bases between them. Per the germline V gene, CDR1 is SGHRS and CDR2 is YFSETQ.

This clonotype has only one observation. The gene calls are TRBV20-1 and TRBJ2-1; 11 positions match TRBD2. Germline CDR1 DFQATT, CDR2 SNEGSKA (reference sequence). The V gene end was trimmed by 6 bases and the J gene end by 6 bases; junction bases not matched to a gene: 7. This CDR3 region has 14 residues. This CDR3 is CSAPGLAETNEQFF. The CDR3, as DNA: TGCAGTGCCCCGGGACTAGCGGAGACCAATGAGCAGTTCTTC.

This sequence joins TRBV6-1 and TRBJ2-5; 9 bases fit TRBD2. Judging by the DNA end, TRBJ2-1 fits better; the J call may be wrong. The CDR3 runs 14 residues. Germline-derived CDR1 and CDR2 are MNHNS and SASEGT. The CDR3 DNA reads TGTGCCAGCGCGACTAGCGGCCCCCACAATGAGCAGTTCTTC. It is translated as CASATSGPHNEQFF.

This clonotype has at least ten counts. V gene TRBV28 combines with J gene TRBJ2-5; D not certain. The CDR3 extends over 14 amino acids. Germline assignment: CDR1 MDHEN and CDR2 SYDVKM. With 2 bases removed from V and 4 bases from J, the gap between germline ends came to 11 bases. CDR3 amino acids: CASSLRATRETQYF. The CDR3 DNA follows: TGTGCCAGCAGTTTAAGGGCGACAAGAGAGACCCAGTACTTC. Looking up the rest from reference TRBV28 and TRBJ2-5 gives the full variable domain: DVKVTQSSRYLVKRTGEKVFLECVQDMDHENMFWYRQDPGLGLRLIYFSYDVKMKEKGDIPEGYSVSREKKERFSLILESASTNQTSMYLCASSLRATRETQYFGPGTRLLVL.

This clonotype has only one observation. A much larger clone differs from this one at a single base, so this may be a read error. The chain recombines TRBV5-1 with TRBJ2-1, with 9 bases that match TRBD2. The J call may not be correct, given that the DNA end is closer to TRBJ2-5. The germline V gene has CDR1 SGHRS and CDR2 YFSETQ. The CDR3 is made up of 15 amino acids. As DNA, the CDR3 is TGCGCCAGCCGCTACGGGGCTAGCGGGGCAGAGACCCAGTACTTC. Protein product: CASRYGASGAETQYF.

The chain joins TRBV4-3 to TRBJ1-2; D ambiguous. The V gene lost 3 bases and the J gene lost 6 bases, with 14 bases spanning the gap. Germline CDR1 reads LGHNA; CDR2 reads YSLEER. The CDR3 runs 14 residues. CDR3: CASSHRREADGYTF. DNA for the CDR3: TGCGCCAGCAGCCACCGAAGGGAAGCGGATGGCTACACCTTC.

This clonotype was found a few times. Here the CDR3 reads CASIPRAGKGTNEKLFF. In DNA form, the CDR3 reads TGTGCCAGCATCCCTCGAGCGGGGAAGGGAACTAATGAAAAACTGTTTTTT. The chain couples TRBV12-3 or TRBV12-4 to TRBJ1-4; D uncertain. Trimming removed 7 bases at V and 1 base at J, with 19 bases between. The CDR3 extends over 17 amino acids.

The chain carries TRBV4-3 and TRBJ2-1; TRBD2 might be the D (6 bases). Trimming shortened V by 1 base and J by 4 bases, and 23 bases separated the two germline ends. The CDR3 consists of 19 residues. Germline assignment: CDR1 LGHNA and CDR2 YSLEER. The DNA for the CDR3 is TGCGCCAGCAGCCAAGTCGTGATCTTCGGACTAAGCAGGTACAATGAGCAGTTCTTC. It yields the protein CASSQVVIFGLSRYNEQFF.

The table lists this clonotype with many counts. An end of the junction does not agree with germline; a read error may underlie this. The chain employs TRBV27 and TRBJ2-1; possible D gene TRBD1, 5 bases. The CDR3 length is 14 residues. Germline V CDR1 and CDR2: MNHEY, SMNVEV (reference sequence). The CDR3 sequence: CASSLSGIYNEQFF. The CDR3 bases are TGCGCCAGCAGCTTATCAGGGATCTACAATGAGCAGTTCTTC.

This clonotype appeared many times. The CDR3 region has the DNA TGTGCCAGCAGCGCGACTAGGGGTAACCAAGAGACCCAGTACTTC. Its translation: CASSATRGNQETQYF. V is TRBV12-3 or TRBV12-4 and J is TRBJ2-5; maybe TRBD2 (6 bases). V lost 6 bases and J lost 0, with 14 bases in between. This CDR3 contains 15 residues.

The chain carries TRBV20-1 and TRBJ1-6; 7 bases are shared with TRBD1. Germline loops: CDR1 DFQATT, CDR2 SNEGSKA (reference sequence). The CDR3 has 14 amino acids. The V gene end was trimmed by 3 bases and the J gene end by 8 bases; junction bases not matched to a gene: 7. The CDR3 nucleotides read TGCAGTGCTAGGATCCGACAGGGAGATTCACCCCTCCACTTT. Amino acid sequence: CSARIRQGDSPLHF.

This clonotype showed up many times. The chain employs TRBV29-1 and TRBJ2-7, with 9 bases matching TRBD1. V shed 5 bases and J 3 bases; nucleotides not matched to a gene: 5. This CDR3 has 13 residues. Germline loops: CDR1 SQVTM, CDR2 ANQGSEA. CDR3 DNA: TGCAGCGTTCGGGACAGGGCTATCTACGAGCAGTACTTC. This translates into CSVRDRAIYEQYF.

This clonotype was observed at least ten times. For the CDR3, the DNA is TGCAGTGCTAGTCTCGGGGGGGGCAATCAGCCCCAGCATTTT. Protein product: CSASLGGGNQPQHF. V usage is TRBV20-1 and J usage is TRBJ1-5, with D possibly being TRBD1 (5 bases). The V end lost 3 bases, the J end lost 2 bases, and 11 bases lay between the germline ends. The CDR3 totals 14 residues. From germline, CDR1 is DFQATT and CDR2 SNEGSKA (reference sequence).

In its sample, this clonotype was seen a few times. This chain uses TRBV24-1 with TRBJ2-2; D might be TRBD2 (6 bases). Trimming removed 3 bases from V and 0 bases from J, with 13 bases in between. CDR3 size: 17 residues. Looked up from germline, CDR1 is KGHDR and CDR2 is SFDVKD. The CDR3 DNA is TGTGCCACCAGTGATCCCCAAGGCGGGACGAACACCGGGGAGCTGTTTTTT. Translation: CATSDPQGGTNTGELFF.

A few counts support this clonotype. This chain connects TRBV28 to TRBJ2-2, with 8 bases identical to TRBD2. Looked up from germline, CDR1 is MDHEN and CDR2 is SYDVKM. Trimming removed 4 bases from V and 6 bases from J; junction bases left unmatched: 10. The CDR3 covers 16 residues. The chain's CDR3 is CASSSSPGLAAGELFF. The CDR3, as DNA: TGTGCCAGCAGTTCCTCTCCAGGACTAGCCGCCGGGGAGCTGTTTTTT.

The sample holds many counts of this clonotype. The rearrangement joins TRBV20-1 to TRBJ1-3; possible D gene TRBD1, 6 bases. Trimming left V 6 bases short and J 2 bases short, with 17 bases between. The germline CDR1 and CDR2 sequences are DFQATT and SNEGSKA (reference sequence). This CDR3 is built from 15 residues. For the CDR3, the DNA is TGCAGTGCAGTACAGGGTGGAGGTGCTGGAAACACCATATATTTT. Residues: CSAVQGGGAGNTIYF.